This T cell receptor (beta chain) was recovered during a study of shared clonotypes between healthy human individuals. This clone was found once. The same CDR3 arises from other DNA sequences in this sample as well. Sequencing used immunoSEQ multiplex PCR; TCRdb keeps in-frame clones, though not all of them. The sample gives some 2,500,000 clones, approximately 93% of which show up once; about 0.39% is in the top ten. Germline CDR1 and CDR2: MDHEN and SYDVKM. The CDR3 covers 15 residues. V lost 6 bases, J lost 3 bases, and 9 bases stayed unmatched. The V call is TRBV28, the J call TRBJ2-7; 9 bases match TRBD1. The sequencing sample was made of naive CD4+ T cells from PBMCs. Subset defined: CD45RA+ positively selected. This TCR was recovered from a man aged 18 to 35 in good health. Some clones in this sample may be carry-over from other donors' samples. In DNA, the CDR3 is TGTGCCAGCAGCTCCCCGGGACAGGGAAACTACGAGCAGTACTTC. As protein: CASSSPGQGNYEQYF. The entire variable domain, with the rest obtained from reference TRBV28 and TRBJ2-7, is as follows: DVKVTQSSRYLVKRTGEKVFLECVQDMDHENMFWYRQDPGLGLRLIYFSYDVKMKEKGDIPEGYSVSREKKERFSLILESASTNQTSMYLCASSSPGQGNYEQYFGPGTRLTVT.